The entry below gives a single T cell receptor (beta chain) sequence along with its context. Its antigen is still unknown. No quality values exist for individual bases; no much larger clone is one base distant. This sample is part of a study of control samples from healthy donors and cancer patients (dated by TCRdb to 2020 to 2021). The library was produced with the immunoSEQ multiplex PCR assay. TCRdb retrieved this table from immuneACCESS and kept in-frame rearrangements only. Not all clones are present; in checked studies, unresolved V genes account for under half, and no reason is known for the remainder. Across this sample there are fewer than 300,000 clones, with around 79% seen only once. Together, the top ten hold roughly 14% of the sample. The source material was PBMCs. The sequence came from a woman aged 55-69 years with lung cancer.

In nucleotide form, the sequence is TGTGCCAGCAGGGGACAGGCCATTAACACCGGGGAGCTGTTTTTT. Its translation reads: CASRGQAINTGELFF. The chain is assembled from TRBV5-8 and TRBJ2-2, with 8 central nucleotides matching TRBD1. Reading from cysteine to phenylalanine, the CDR3 counts 15 amino acids. Only CDR3 DNA is held: 45 bases, read in frame from base 1. The germline V gene supplies CDR1 SGHTS and CDR2 YDEGEE. Relative to germline, V is missing 5 bases and J is missing 2 bases, with 5 bases of the junction outside any gene match. Outside the CDR3, residues come from the reference TRBV5-8 and TRBJ2-2 proteins, so the full variable domain is: EAGVTQSPTHLIKTRGQQATLRCSPISGHTSVYWYQQALGLGLQFLLWYDEGEERNRGNFPPRFSGRQFPNYSSELNVNALELEDSALYLCASRGQAINTGELFFGEGSRLTVL.